A single sample is the source of the 27 T cell receptor beta chains below, sequenced in a study of shared clonotypes between healthy human individuals. Terminally differentiated effector memory CD45RA+ cells were excluded by CCR7 positive selection of CD45RO-negative cells. Libraries were prepared by immunoSEQ multiplex PCR; TCRdb keeps only in-frame clonotypes and omits some of them. The sample yields about 2.1 million clones, roughly 93% seen once. Sequenced sample: naive CD8+ T cells from PBMCs. Every receptor here comes from a man in his late teens or twenties in good health. Some clones in this sample may be carry-over from other donors' samples.

The genes are TRBV2 and TRBJ2-3; 8 positions match TRBD1. V gave up 2 bases and J gave up 4 bases; unmatched junction bases: 8. Germline loops: CDR1 SNHLY, CDR2 FYNNEI. The CDR3 has 16 residues. For the CDR3, the DNA is TGTGCCAGCAGTGAATCATGGCAGGGGGCCTCAGATACGCAGTATTTT. Its translation is CASSESWQGASDTQYF.

This rearrangement joins TRBV28 to TRBJ2-7, with D possibly being TRBD1 (6 bases). This CDR3 spans 13 amino acids. Germline CDR1 and CDR2: MDHEN and SYDVKM. The V gene lost 8 bases and the J gene lost 5 bases, with 16 bases spanning the gap. As DNA, the CDR3 is TGTGCCAGCCACGGAGCAGGGGCCAACGAGCAGTACTTC. It yields the protein CASHGAGANEQYF.

This chain uses TRBV9 with TRBJ2-2; 10 bases agree with TRBD1. The CDR3 consists of 16 residues. The trim removed 5 bases at V and 3 bases at J, leaving 7 bases unmatched. Germline V gene data show CDR1 as SGDLS and CDR2 as YYNGEE. CDR3 bases: TGTGCCAGCAGTGATGGGACAGGGGACCACACCGGGGAGCTGTTTTTT. Translation gives CASSDGTGDHTGELFF.

The chain combines TRBV6-5 with TRBJ1-1, with TRBD1 as a possible D gene (6 bases). Germline loops: CDR1 MNHEY, CDR2 SVGAGI. Trimming left V 2 bases short and J 4 bases short, with 14 bases between. The CDR3 sequence is 15 residues long. As DNA, the CDR3 is TGTGCCAGCAGTTACCGGGGGGGGGCGGCCACTGAAGCTTTCTTT. This codes for CASSYRGGAATEAFF.

The V gene is TRBV9, the J gene TRBJ1-2; D not resolved. V was shortened by 0 bases and J by 8 bases, with 14 bases between the two germline ends. Germline assignment: CDR1 SGDLS and CDR2 YYNGEE. The CDR3 loop spans 14 amino acids. The CDR3 DNA reads TGTGCCAGCAGCGTAGGTCGAGGGCCCAGAGGCTACACCTTC. Amino acids: CASSVGRGPRGYTF.

Concerning this clone: Other DNA sequences in this sample translate to the same CDR3. This chain uses TRBV29-1 with TRBJ2-7; D remains ambiguous. The CDR3 runs to 15 residues. Germline V gives CDR1 SQVTM, CDR2 ANQGSEA. V was clipped by 2 bases and J by 2 bases, with 16 bases between them. The CDR3 DNA reads TGCAGCGTTGAATTCAGTGGCAGGCCAACCTACGAGCAGTACTTC. Residues: CSVEFSGRPTYEQYF.

Worth noting for this clone: At the DNA level, this CDR3 is encoded by other sequences in the same sample as well. The chain uses TRBV27 and TRBJ2-7; no definite D call. Germline V lookup: CDR1 MNHEY, CDR2 SMNVEV (reference sequence). V gave up 6 bases and J gave up 3 bases, with 12 bases separating them. The CDR3 length is 13 residues. This CDR3 reads CASSPGLYYEQYF. Here the CDR3 DNA reads TGTGCCAGCAGCCCCGGCCTTTACTACGAGCAGTACTTC.

The rearrangement links TRBV6-5 to TRBJ2-1; a possible D gene is TRBD2 (6 bases). Trimming left V 3 bases short and J 4 bases short, with 16 bases between. This CDR3 is 16 amino acids long. CDR1 is MNHEY, CDR2 SVGAGI, per germline. CDR3 protein: CASSYSTGEWYNEQFF. The CDR3 DNA follows: TGTGCCAGCAGTTATTCAACGGGAGAGTGGTACAATGAGCAGTTCTTC.

The chain employs TRBV13 and TRBJ2-7, with 7 bases lining up with TRBD2. Germline V gene sequence: CDR1 PRHDT, CDR2 FYEKMQ (reference sequence). Trimming at V came to 3 bases and at J to 5 bases, leaving 7 bases not matched to a gene. This CDR3 region has 14 residues. CDR3 DNA sequence: TGTGCCAGCAGCTTCCGGACTAGTAACCACGAGCAGTACTTC. It yields the protein CASSFRTSNHEQYF.

This chain connects TRBV28 to TRBJ2-7, with TRBD2 as a possible D gene (5 bases). The CDR3 has 15 amino acids. Germline V gives CDR1 MDHEN, CDR2 SYDVKM. V was cut by 5 bases and J by 5 bases, with 19 bases left in between. The CDR3, as DNA: TGTGCCAGCAGTCCCTCAGCGGCCCTTATCGACGAGCAGTACTTC. This encodes CASSPSAALIDEQYF.

The chain couples TRBV7-8 to TRBJ2-7, with 7 bases fitting TRBD1. Germline CDR1 and CDR2: SGHVS and FQNEAQ. There are 14 residues in the CDR3. Trimming took 5 bases from V and 3 from J; bases not matched to a gene: 7. The CDR3 bases are TGTGCCAGCAGCACCCGACAGGGAAACTACGAGCAGTACTTC. This gives the protein CASSTRQGNYEQYF.

The chain uses TRBV6-5 and TRBJ2-1; D assignment may be TRBD1 or TRBD2 (5 bases each). The CDR3 is made up of 14 amino acids. Germline lookup yields CDR1 MNHEY and CDR2 SVGAGI. The ends were cut back, 2 bases at V and 5 bases at J, with 10 bases in the middle. The CDR3 nucleotides read TGTGCCAGCAGTTACGAGGGGTTGCACAATGAGCAGTTCTTC. Residues: CASSYEGLHNEQFF.

The chain employs TRBV11-2 and TRBJ1-2; no firm D call. V was cut by 1 base and J by 0 bases, with 6 bases left in between. The CDR3 is 14 amino acids. Germline V gene data show CDR1 as SGHAT and CDR2 as FQNNGV. CDR3 DNA sequence: TGTGCCAGCAGCTTAGGGGGAGCTAACTATGGCTACACCTTC. Protein sequence: CASSLGGANYGYTF.

V gene TRBV6-5 combines with J gene TRBJ2-7; a weak D match, TRBD2 (6 bases). The CDR3 loop spans 15 amino acids. Germline CDR1 is MNHEY and CDR2 is SVGAGI. Trimming cost V 0 bases and J 7 bases, with 16 bases left between them. This CDR3 is CASSYSFQTGEEQYF. DNA for the CDR3: TGTGCCAGCAGTTACTCGTTTCAAACGGGAGAAGAGCAGTACTTC.

The chain uses TRBV4-2 and TRBJ2-1; 10 nucleotides align to TRBD2. The germline gives CDR1 LGHNA, CDR2 YNFKEQ. The CDR3 has 17 amino acids. The V gene end was trimmed by 0 bases and the J gene end by 7 bases; junction bases not matched to a gene: 9. CDR3 sequence reads: CASSQDPLAGEGNEQFF. The CDR3, as DNA: TGTGCCAGCAGCCAAGATCCGCTAGCGGGAGAAGGAAATGAGCAGTTCTTC.

CDR3 in amino acids: CASTHGRGTYNEQFF. The DNA for the CDR3 is TGTGCCAGTACCCATGGTAGGGGAACCTACAATGAGCAGTTCTTC. The chain uses TRBV19 and TRBJ2-1; possibly TRBD1 for D (5 bases). CDR1 and CDR2 from the germline V gene are LNHDA and SQIVND (reference sequence). CDR3 length equals 15 residues. With 7 bases removed from V and 2 bases from J, the gap between germline ends came to 15 bases.

The V and J genes are TRBV30 and TRBJ1-2, with D unclear. V shed 6 bases and J shed 2 bases, with 7 bases lying between them. In germline, CDR1 is GTSNPN, CDR2 SVGIG (reference sequence). The CDR3 is 11 amino acids. The CDR3 loop is CACGQNYGYTF. CDR3 DNA: TGTGCCTGCGGGCAGAACTATGGCTACACCTTC.

The V gene is TRBV15, the J gene TRBJ2-1; unclear D gene. V lost 0 bases to trimming and J lost 2 bases, with 17 bases between them. Germline values: CDR1 LNHNV, CDR2 YYDKDF (reference sequence). The length of the CDR3 is 18 residues. CDR3 region: CATSRDVTPGNPYNEQFF. The CDR3, as DNA: TGTGCCACCAGCAGAGATGTGACCCCCGGAAACCCCTACAATGAGCAGTTCTTC.

This chain joins TRBV7-9 and TRBJ2-7; no reliable D call. Looked up from germline, CDR1 is SEHNR and CDR2 is FQNEAQ (reference sequence). The CDR3 runs to 14 residues. With 0 bases removed from V and 1 base from J, the gap between germline ends came to 7 bases. CDR3: CASSLALESYEQYF. The CDR3 nucleotides read TGTGCCAGCAGCTTAGCGCTGGAATCCTACGAGCAGTACTTC.

This rearrangement joins TRBV2 to TRBJ1-2, with D perhaps TRBD1 (5 bases). The CDR3 is made up of 16 amino acids. V shed 3 bases and J shed 6 bases, with 20 bases lying between them. Germline-derived CDR1 and CDR2 are SNHLY and FYNNEI. CDR3 amino acids: CASSEGGREFIDGYTF. In nucleotides, the CDR3 is TGTGCCAGCAGTGAGGGGGGTAGGGAGTTCATAGATGGCTACACCTTC.

The V call is TRBV7-9, the J call TRBJ1-1; D is undetermined. CDR1 is SEHNR and CDR2 is FQNEAQ in the germline V gene (reference sequence). With 6 bases removed from V and 3 bases from J, the gap between germline ends came to 17 bases. The CDR3 is 15 amino acids. The CDR3 region is CASSPLHPRYTEAFF. As DNA, the CDR3 is TGTGCCAGCAGTCCATTACACCCTCGGTACACTGAAGCTTTCTTT. Full variable domain (outside the CDR3, taken from reference TRBV7-9 and TRBJ1-1): DTGVSQNPRHKITKRGQNVTFRCDPISEHNRLYWYRQTLGQGPEFLTYFQNEAQLEKSRLLSDRFSAERPKGSFSTLEIQRTEQGDSAMYLCASSPLHPRYTEAFFGQGTRLTVV.

The chain employs TRBV9 and TRBJ2-7; the match to TRBD2 covers 9 bases. Germline CDR1 reads SGDLS; CDR2 reads YYNGEE. CDR3 size: 16 residues. The V and J ends lost 4 bases and 6 bases, in that order; junction bases with no gene match: 14. CDR3 amino acids: CASSPRGGLAPGEQYF. The CDR3 DNA is TGTGCCAGCAGCCCCCGGGGAGGACTAGCGCCCGGCGAGCAGTACTTC.

This clone was counted once. The chain couples TRBV9 to TRBJ1-4; D call uncertain. Trimming stripped 4 bases from V and 6 bases from J, with 13 bases between. The CDR3 totals 14 residues. Germline CDR1 and CDR2: SGDLS and YYNGEE. The CDR3 is CASSLGGGDEKLFF. The CDR3 nucleotides are TGTGCCAGCAGCCTTGGAGGTGGGGATGAAAAACTGTTTTTT.

This chain joins TRBV2 and TRBJ2-1, with 12 bases fitting TRBD2. Germline CDR1 SNHLY, CDR2 FYNNEI. The CDR3 consists of 16 residues. After removal of 6 bases from V and 4 bases from J, the junction contained 7 bases not matched to a gene. CDR3 DNA sequence: TGTGCCAGCAGGGACTTCGGACTAGCGGGGTACAATGAGCAGTTCTTC. Translating gives CASRDFGLAGYNEQFF. Complete variable domain (other parts from reference TRBV2 and TRBJ2-1): EPEVTQTPSHQVTQMGQEVILRCVPISNHLYFYWYRQILGQKVEFLVSFYNNEISEKSEIFDDQFSVERPDGSNFTLKIRSTKLEDSAMYFCASRDFGLAGYNEQFFGPGTRLTVL.

This clone occurred once. The rearrangement joins TRBV13 to TRBJ2-2; D is ambiguous. Germline V CDR1 and CDR2: PRHDT, FYEKMQ (reference sequence). The V end was cut by 3 bases, the J end by 6 bases, with 5 bases between. The CDR3 covers 12 residues. This CDR3 is CASSFRSGELFF. CDR3 DNA sequence: TGTGCCAGCAGCTTTCGGTCCGGGGAGCTGTTTTTT. Using reference TRBV13 and TRBJ2-2 for the parts outside the CDR3, the full variable domain is AAGVIQSPRHLIKEKRETATLKCYPIPRHDTVYWYQQGPGQDPQFLISFYEKMQSDKGSIPDRFSAQQFSDYHSELNMSSLELGDSALYFCASSFRSGELFFGEGSRLTVL.

The gene calls are TRBV10-3 and TRBJ2-7, with 10 nucleotides matching TRBD2. The CDR3 has 15 residues. Germline CDR1 and CDR2: ENHRY and SYGVKD. V dropped 7 bases and J dropped 3; count of bases not matched to a gene: 9. CDR3 DNA sequence: TGTGCCATCACCCAAAGGGGGACTAGCGACTACGAGCAGTACTTC. It translates to CAITQRGTSDYEQYF.

The chain has TRBV6-1 and TRBJ2-2; TRBD1 aligns across 8 bases. The junction had 5 bases not matched to a gene; V was cut back by 4 bases and J by 7 bases. The CDR3 has 14 residues. In germline, CDR1 is MNHNS, CDR2 SASEGT. The CDR3 here is CASSGTGSGGELFF. DNA of the CDR3: TGTGCCAGCAGTGGGACAGGGAGCGGCGGGGAGCTGTTTTTT.